The next 13 T cell receptor beta chains were all read from a single sample in a study of immune cell composition in non-small cell lung cancer. Method: immunoSEQ multiplex PCR; TCRdb's copy keeps in-frame clones and lacks some. The table lists fewer than 20,000 clones, around four fifths of them singletons. Normal lung was sampled as far from the tumour as possible, at least 3 cm. This same sample was also part of a study on CD4 T cells in lung cancer.

Material: non-adjacent lung tissue. Receptors originate from a human donor with non-small cell lung cancer.

This chain uses TRBV7-9 with TRBJ2-7; 9 positions agree with TRBD1. Germline lookup yields CDR1 SEHNR and CDR2 FQNEAQ (reference sequence). The CDR3 runs 14 residues. The CDR3 sequence is CSWGQGERPYEQYF. In DNA form, the CDR3 reads TGTTCTTGGGGACAGGGCGAACGCCCCTACGAGCAGTACTTC. Based on the CDR3 plus reference TRBV7-9 and TRBJ2-7, the full variable domain is DTGVSQNPRHKITKRGQNVTFRCDPISEHNRLYWYRQTLGQGPEFLTYFQNEAQLEKSRLLSDRFSAERPKGSFSTLEIQRTEQGDSAMYLCSWGQGERPYEQYFGPGTRLTVT.

This clone was detected only once. The DNA for the CDR3 is TGTGCCAGCAGCCCAGGGACTAGTTACAAAGAGACCCAGTACTTC. Translation gives CASSPGTSYKETQYF. The V gene is TRBV9, the J gene TRBJ2-5; 8 nucleotides align to TRBD2. Unmatched junction bases numbered 8, after V lost 4 bases and J lost 3 bases. Germline CDR1 SGDLS, CDR2 YYNGEE. This CDR3 is built from 15 residues. Variable domain in full (rest from reference TRBV9 and TRBJ2-5): DSGVTQTPKHLITATGQRVTLRCSPRSGDLSVYWYQQSLDQGLQFLIQYYNGEERAKGNILERFSAQQFPDLHSELNLSSLELGDSALYFCASSPGTSYKETQYFGPGTRLLVL.

In this sample, this clone turned up a few times. This chain uses TRBV7-2 with TRBJ1-5, with a weak D call TRBD1 (5 bases). The CDR3 has 11 amino acids. Germline values: CDR1 SGHTA, CDR2 FQGNSA. V was clipped by 5 bases and J by 9 bases, with 8 bases between them. The CDR3 DNA is TGTGCCAGCAGCCGGGGGGGGCCCCAGCATTTT. Amino acid sequence: CASSRGGPQHF. The complete variable domain, with remaining parts taken from reference TRBV7-2 and TRBJ1-5, reads GAGVSQSPSNKVTEKGKDVELRCDPISGHTALYWYRQSLGQGLEFLIYFQGNSAPDKSGLPSDRFSAERTGGSVSTLTIQRTQQEDSAVYLCASSRGGPQHFGDGTRLSIL.

The chain joins TRBV15 to TRBJ2-5; D is possibly TRBD1 (6 bases). This CDR3 has 15 amino acids. V was pared by 0 bases and J by 6 bases, with 14 bases between. The germline V gene has CDR1 LNHNV and CDR2 YYDKDF (reference sequence). The CDR3 sequence is CATSRDGTWFKTQYF. The CDR3 DNA follows: TGTGCCACCAGCAGAGATGGGACATGGTTTAAGACCCAGTACTTC. Full variable domain (remainder filled in from reference TRBV15 and TRBJ2-5): DAMVIQNPRYQVTQFGKPVTLSCSQTLNHNVMYWYQQKSSQAPKLLFHYYDKDFNNEADTPDNFQSRRPNTSFCFLDIRSPGLGDTAMYLCATSRDGTWFKTQYFGPGTRLLVL.

The CDR3 is CASSLAQGAANTEAFF. Written as DNA, the CDR3 is TGTGCCAGCAGCTTAGCTCAGGGGGCGGCGAACACTGAAGCTTTCTTT. The gene calls are TRBV7-9 and TRBJ1-1, with TRBD1 matching 8 bases. The CDR3 is 16 residues long. Looked up from germline, CDR1 is SEHNR and CDR2 is FQNEAQ (reference sequence). With V trimmed by 0 bases and J by 1 base, 4 bases remained unmatched.

J is TRBJ1-3 and V is TRBV4-1; D is unclear. CDR3 length: 14 residues. Germline values: CDR1 MGHRA, CDR2 YSYEKL. Between the trimmed V and J ends, which lost 3 bases and 2 bases, there was a span of 8 bases. The CDR3 sequence: CASSHSSTGNTIYF. The CDR3 bases are TGCGCCAGCAGCCATTCATCGACTGGAAACACCATATATTTT.

This chain uses TRBV11-2 with TRBJ2-7; the D gene is possibly TRBD1 (6 bases). The CDR3 is 14 amino acids. The V gene lost 5 bases and the J gene lost 0 bases, with 11 bases spanning the gap. Germline V gives CDR1 SGHAT, CDR2 FQNNGV. CDR3 region: CASSVWDNSYEQYF. The DNA for the CDR3 is TGTGCCAGCAGCGTATGGGACAACTCCTACGAGCAGTACTTC.

This chain links TRBV5-1 with TRBJ2-5; unclear D gene. This CDR3 spans 12 amino acids. Germline V gene lookup returns CDR1 SGHRS and CDR2 YFSETQ. V was clipped by 3 bases and J by 4 bases, with 7 bases between them. CDR3 in amino acids: CASSYSSETQYF. The DNA for the CDR3 is TGCGCCAGCAGCTACTCCTCAGAGACCCAGTACTTC. Together with reference TRBV5-1 and TRBJ2-5, the CDR3 gives the full variable domain: KAGVTQTPRYLIKTRGQQVTLSCSPISGHRSVSWYQQTPGQGLQFLFEYFSETQRNKGNFPGRFSGRQFSNSRSEMNVSTLELGDSALYLCASSYSSETQYFGPGTRLLVL.

This clone came up once. This chain joins TRBV6-4 and TRBJ2-3; D unclear. Trimming cost V 8 bases and J 4 bases, with 13 bases left between them. The CDR3 has 13 amino acids. The V gene's germline CDR1 is MRHNA and CDR2 SNTAGT. The CDR3 spells CASVGRLADTQYF. The CDR3, as DNA: TGTGCCAGCGTGGGCCGTCTCGCAGATACGCAGTATTTT.

In DNA form, the CDR3 reads TGTGCCAGCAGTACGACGGATATGAGCTATGGCTACACCTTC. Its translation is CASSTTDMSYGYTF. This sequence joins TRBV28 and TRBJ1-2; D gene uncertain. The CDR3 has 14 amino acids. Germline V gives CDR1 MDHEN, CDR2 SYDVKM. Trimming took 5 bases from V and 4 from J, leaving 14 bases between them.

The chain employs TRBV10-3 and TRBJ2-2, with 11 bases matching TRBD2. The germline V gene has CDR1 ENHRY and CDR2 SYGVKD. The V gene end was trimmed by 7 bases and the J gene end by 2 bases; junction bases not matched to a gene: 6. The CDR3 has 16 amino acids. The CDR3: CAITQLAGVNTGELFF. For the CDR3, the DNA is TGTGCCATCACCCAACTAGCGGGGGTAAACACCGGGGAGCTGTTTTTT.

The chain combines TRBV4-1 with TRBJ2-2; possibly TRBD1 for D (5 bases). Trimming removed 7 bases at V and 4 bases at J, with 10 bases between. The length of the CDR3 is 13 residues. Looked up from germline, CDR1 is MGHRA and CDR2 is YSYEKL. This CDR3 is CASKAGLTGELFF. DNA of the CDR3: TGCGCCAGCAAGGCAGGGCTCACCGGGGAGCTGTTTTTT.

DNA for the CDR3: TGTGCCAGCAGTTTTAATGCCCTAGGGGGGGGAAACACAGATACGCAGTATTTT. Encoded protein: CASSFNALGGGNTDTQYF. V gene TRBV27 combines with J gene TRBJ2-3; TRBD2 is a possible D gene (7 bases). V lost 3 bases, J lost 2 bases, and 21 bases lay in between. The length of the CDR3 is 18 residues. Germline V CDR1 and CDR2: MNHEY, SMNVEV (reference sequence).